These 19 T cell receptor beta chains were sequenced from one sample in a study of T cells in Graves' hyperthyroidism and ophthalmopathy. Authors of the study amplified TCR beta CDR3 regions from RNA transcripts. A set of HTBI primers served as the primers for a first-round RT-PCR of the TCR CDR3. Each CDR3 protein is one row after TCRdb ran MiXCR on the multiplex PCR reads. The sample shows about 300,000 distinct CDR3 sequences, roughly 20% of them seen only once. The sequenced sample was blood. The receptors stem from a man aged 45-65 years with Graves' ophthalmopathy.

This clonotype showed up many times. The chain joins TRBV6-2 or TRBV6-3 to TRBJ2-1; D may be TRBD2 (6 bases). Per the germline V gene, CDR1 is MNHEY and CDR2 is SVGEGT. Trimming cost V 2 bases and J 0 bases, with 8 bases left between them. CDR3 length: 15 amino acids. The CDR3 sequence is CASSYAGLSYNEQFF. The CDR3 nucleotides read TGTGCCAGCAGTTACGCGGGGCTCTCCTACAATGAGCAGTTCTTC.

This clonotype was counted ten times or more. The chain combines TRBV28 with TRBJ2-3, with D possibly being TRBD2 (6 bases). The V and J ends lost 5 bases and 3 bases respectively, with 21 bases between them. The V gene's germline CDR1 is MDHEN and CDR2 SYDVKM. The CDR3 consists of 17 residues. The CDR3 bases are TGTGCCAGCAGTCTTGGTGAGGCTAGCGTATTAACAGATACGCAGTATTTT. As protein: CASSLGEASVLTDTQYF.

The genes are TRBV7-9 and TRBJ2-1; no clear D. Germline-derived CDR1 and CDR2 are SEHNR and FQNEAQ (reference sequence). V was shortened by 5 bases and J by 12 bases, with 14 bases between the two germline ends. This CDR3 contains 12 residues. The CDR3 protein is CASSLPDLGQFF. The CDR3 DNA follows: TGTGCCAGCAGCCTACCCGATCTAGGGCAGTTCTTC.

To note about this clonotype: This may be a read error: a much more frequent sequence differs by one nucleotide. The genes are TRBV11-2 and TRBJ1-4; 12 bases fit TRBD1. Germline lookup yields CDR1 SGHAT and CDR2 FQNNGV. The CDR3 consists of 18 residues. The CDR3, as DNA: TGTGCCAGCAGCCGAGCGGGGACAGGGGGCCTCCTAGATGAAAAACTGTCTTTT. Encoded protein: CASSRAGTGGLLDEKLSF.

The V and J genes are TRBV9 and TRBJ2-1, with D possibly being TRBD2 (6 bases). This CDR3 has 14 residues. V was trimmed by 3 bases and J by 5 bases, leaving 12 bases between them. Germline CDR1 reads SGDLS; CDR2 reads YYNGEE. Here the CDR3 DNA reads TGTGCCAGCAGCGGTGGGACTCCTAACAATGAGCAGTTCTTC. Encoded protein: CASSGGTPNNEQFF. The whole variable domain, remainder taken from reference TRBV9 and TRBJ2-1, is DSGVTQTPKHLITATGQRVTLRCSPRSGDLSVYWYQQSLDQGLQFLIQYYNGEERAKGNILERFSAQQFPDLHSELNLSSLELGDSALYFCASSGGTPNNEQFFGPGTRLTVL.

Ten or more counts support this clonotype. The chain employs TRBV30 and TRBJ1-5, with D unresolved. V gave up 1 base and J gave up 5 bases, with 21 bases separating them. The CDR3 is made up of 17 amino acids. Germline lookup yields CDR1 GTSNPN and CDR2 SVGIG (reference sequence). This CDR3 reads CAWSDKGTRSNYQPQHF. The CDR3 nucleotides read TGTGCCTGGAGTGATAAGGGAACCCGATCGAACTATCAGCCCCAGCATTTT.

For this clonotype: A much larger clone is a single base away; this may be a read error. The chain uses TRBV2 and TRBJ2-7; D ambiguous. The CDR3 contains 14 residues. Germline CDR1 reads SNHLY; CDR2 reads FYNNEI. CDR3 nucleotide sequence: TGTGCCAGCAGTGCGGACCGCCGCTCCTACGAGCAGTGCTTC. Amino acids: CASSADRRSYEQCF. The full variable domain, with the rest looked up from reference TRBV2 and TRBJ2-7, is EPEVTQTPSHQVTQMGQEVILRCVPISNHLYFYWYRQILGQKVEFLVSFYNNEISEKSEIFDDQFSVERPDGSNFTLKIRSTKLEDSAMYFCASSADRRSYEQCFGPGTRLTVT.

On this clonotype: A clone one base away is much larger, so this may be a read error. V usage is TRBV12-3 or TRBV12-4 and J usage is TRBJ2-1, with a possible D match to TRBD2 (6 bases). The CDR3 consists of 14 residues. CDR3 coding DNA: TGTGCCAGCAGCGCAACGGGGGTCTACAATGAGCAGTCCTTC. It yields the protein CASSATGVYNEQSF.

The V and J genes are TRBV7-8 and TRBJ2-2; TRBD2 is a possible D gene (5 bases). CDR1 is SGHVS, CDR2 FQNEAQ, per germline. Trimming took off 2 bases at V and 1 base at J, with 17 bases between the two ends. The CDR3 covers 18 residues. The CDR3 DNA reads TGTGCCAGCAGCTTACTAGGTCTGGACTCTCTGAACACCGGGGAGCTGTTTTTT. Its translation: CASSLLGLDSLNTGELFF.

This clonotype was recorded many times. A read error is possible here, since a much larger clone lies one base away. The CDR3 nucleotides read TGCGCCAGCAGCTTGGGAGCTCACGAGCAGTACTTC. It is translated as CASSLGAHEQYF. The chain employs TRBV5-1 and TRBJ2-7, with unresolved D. CDR3 length: 12 residues. Germline V gene sequence: CDR1 SGHRS, CDR2 YFSETQ. The V end was cut by 0 bases, the J end by 5 bases, with 6 bases between.

This chain uses TRBV24-1 with TRBJ2-1; D is unresolved. The germline gives CDR1 KGHDR, CDR2 SFDVKD. This CDR3 is built from 15 residues. V lost 3 bases and J 4 bases, leaving 12 bases between the germline ends. DNA of the CDR3: TGTGCCACCAGTGATGCCGCTACTGTGTACAATGAGCAGTTCTTC. It specifies CATSDAATVYNEQFF.

This clonotype has a count of ten or more. The chain carries TRBV7-9 and TRBJ2-7, with D possibly TRBD2 on 6 matching bases. V was cut by 5 bases and J by 0 bases, with 14 bases left in between. The V gene's germline CDR1 is SEHNR and CDR2 FQNEAQ (reference sequence). The CDR3 covers 15 residues. The CDR3 reads CASSPRLAYSYEQYF. As DNA, the CDR3 is TGTGCCAGCAGCCCCCGGCTAGCGTACTCCTACGAGCAGTACTTC.

The gene calls are TRBV10-3 and TRBJ1-6, with a possible D match to TRBD1 (6 bases). Germline lookup yields CDR1 ENHRY and CDR2 SYGVKD. This CDR3 has 14 residues. Trimming stripped 6 bases from V and 6 bases from J, with 12 bases between. CDR3 region: CAISAQGGNSPLHF. The DNA of the CDR3 is TGTGCCATCAGCGCACAGGGAGGTAATTCACCCCTCCACTTT.

The J gene is TRBJ1-3, the V gene TRBV5-6, with unresolved D. V lost 0 bases and J 15 bases, leaving 13 bases between the germline ends. The CDR3 runs to 12 residues. Germline V gives CDR1 SGHDT, CDR2 YYEEEE. The CDR3 nucleotides read TGTGCCAGCAGCTTGGAGGAGCGGGAGCAATATTTT. Its translation: CASSLEEREQYF.

This clonotype has only a few counts. CDR3 DNA sequence: TGCGCCAGCAGTCTATCTTCCGGGCGCGGTGAAGCTTTCTTT. This gives the protein CASSLSSGRGEAFF. The chain joins TRBV4-1 to TRBJ1-1; no clear D. The CDR3 has 14 amino acids. V was shortened by 6 bases and J by 7 bases, with 18 bases between the two germline ends. From germline, CDR1 is MGHRA and CDR2 YSYEKL.

In this sample, this clonotype turned up a few times. The J gene is TRBJ2-3, the V gene TRBV13; 7 bases match TRBD2. The trim removed 5 bases at V and 1 base at J, leaving 6 bases unmatched. Germline V gives CDR1 PRHDT, CDR2 FYEKMQ (reference sequence). This CDR3 contains 15 residues. CDR3 in amino acids: CASSPGLEGTDTQYF. CDR3 bases: TGTGCCAGCAGCCCAGGACTAGAGGGCACAGATACGCAGTATTTT. Filled out from reference TRBV13 and TRBJ2-3, the complete variable domain reads AAGVIQSPRHLIKEKRETATLKCYPIPRHDTVYWYQQGPGQDPQFLISFYEKMQSDKGSIPDRFSAQQFSDYHSELNMSSLELGDSALYFCASSPGLEGTDTQYFGPGTRLTVL.

The rearrangement uses TRBV12-3 or TRBV12-4 and TRBJ2-3; D perhaps matches TRBD2 (6 bases). The CDR3 contains 15 residues. The V gene lost 6 bases and the J gene lost 3 bases, with 16 bases spanning the gap. CDR3 in DNA: TGTGCCAGCAGCCACCGGGCGGAGGGTACAGATACGCAGTATTTT. Protein: CASSHRAEGTDTQYF.

This clonotype appeared many times. The CDR3 loop is CASSLELAGATDTQYF. The CDR3 region has the DNA TGTGCCAGCAGCTTAGAACTAGCGGGAGCCACAGATACGCAGTATTTT. The chain employs TRBV11-3 and TRBJ2-3, with TRBD2 matching over 11 bases. The CDR3 runs 16 residues. CDR1 is SGHNT, CDR2 YENEEA, per germline. J gave up 2 bases and V 0 bases, and 1 base lay outside the gene matches.

The table lists this clonotype with many counts. The chain has TRBV7-9 and TRBJ1-2, with 8 bases matching TRBD1. The CDR3 is made up of 14 amino acids. The junction had 3 bases not matched to a gene; V was cut back by 4 bases and J by 2 bases. Looked up from germline, CDR1 is SEHNR and CDR2 is FQNEAQ (reference sequence). The CDR3 spells CASSWGQDNYGYTF. The CDR3 region has the DNA TGTGCCAGCAGCTGGGGACAGGACAACTATGGCTACACCTTC.